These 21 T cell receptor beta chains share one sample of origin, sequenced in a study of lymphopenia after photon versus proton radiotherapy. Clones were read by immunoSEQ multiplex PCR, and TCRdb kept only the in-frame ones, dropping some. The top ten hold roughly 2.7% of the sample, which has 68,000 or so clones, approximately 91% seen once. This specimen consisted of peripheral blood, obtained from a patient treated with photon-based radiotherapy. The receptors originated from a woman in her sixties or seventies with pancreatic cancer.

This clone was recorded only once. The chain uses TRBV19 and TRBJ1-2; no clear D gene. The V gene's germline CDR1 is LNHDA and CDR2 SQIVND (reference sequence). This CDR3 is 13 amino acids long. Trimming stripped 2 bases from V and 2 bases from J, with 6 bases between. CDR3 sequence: CASSIKVNYGYTF. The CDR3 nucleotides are TGTGCCAGTAGTATAAAGGTCAACTATGGCTACACCTTC.

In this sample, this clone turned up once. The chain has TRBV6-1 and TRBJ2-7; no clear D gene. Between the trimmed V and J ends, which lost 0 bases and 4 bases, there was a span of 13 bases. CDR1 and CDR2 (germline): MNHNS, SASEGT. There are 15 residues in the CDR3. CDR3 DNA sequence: TGTGCCAGCAGTGAAGCCGGCAGGCTCGGGTACGAGCAGTACTTC. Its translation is CASSEAGRLGYEQYF.

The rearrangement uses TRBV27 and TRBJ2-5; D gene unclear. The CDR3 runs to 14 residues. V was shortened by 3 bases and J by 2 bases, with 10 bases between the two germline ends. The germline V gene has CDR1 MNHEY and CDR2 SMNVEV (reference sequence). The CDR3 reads CASSLKASQETQYF. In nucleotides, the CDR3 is TGTGCCAGCAGTTTGAAGGCTTCTCAAGAGACCCAGTACTTC.

The CDR3, as DNA: TGTGCCAGCAGCGTAGGGGCGGCAAGCTCCTACGAGCAGTACTTC. It is translated as CASSVGAASSYEQYF. The chain uses TRBV9 and TRBJ2-7; D gene uncertain. V shed 0 bases and J shed 0 bases, with 10 bases lying between them. Per the germline V gene, CDR1 is SGDLS and CDR2 is YYNGEE. The length of the CDR3 is 15 residues. Drawing the rest from reference TRBV9 and TRBJ2-7, the complete variable domain is DSGVTQTPKHLITATGQRVTLRCSPRSGDLSVYWYQQSLDQGLQFLIQYYNGEERAKGNILERFSAQQFPDLHSELNLSSLELGDSALYFCASSVGAASSYEQYFGPGTRLTVT.

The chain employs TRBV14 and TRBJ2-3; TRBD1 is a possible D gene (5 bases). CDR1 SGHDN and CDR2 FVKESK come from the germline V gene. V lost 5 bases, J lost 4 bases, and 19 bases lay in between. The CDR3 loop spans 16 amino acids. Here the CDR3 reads CASSSNARQFADTQYF. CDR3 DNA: TGTGCCAGCAGCTCGAACGCCCGACAGTTCGCAGATACGCAGTATTTT.

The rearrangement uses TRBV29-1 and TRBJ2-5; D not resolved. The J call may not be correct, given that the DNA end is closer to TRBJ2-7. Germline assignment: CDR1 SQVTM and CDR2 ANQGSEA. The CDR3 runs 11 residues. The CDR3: CSGKVGYEQYF. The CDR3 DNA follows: TGCAGCGGTAAGGTGGGGTACGAGCAGTACTTC.

CDR3 sequence: CASSLALGGRDYEQYF. The CDR3 DNA is TGTGCCAGCAGCTTAGCGCTGGGAGGGAGGGACTACGAGCAGTACTTC. This chain links TRBV7-8 with TRBJ2-7; 7 bases align to TRBD2. Germline CDR1 reads SGHVS; CDR2 reads FQNEAQ. V gave up 0 bases and J gave up 3 bases; unmatched junction bases: 8. The CDR3 consists of 16 residues.

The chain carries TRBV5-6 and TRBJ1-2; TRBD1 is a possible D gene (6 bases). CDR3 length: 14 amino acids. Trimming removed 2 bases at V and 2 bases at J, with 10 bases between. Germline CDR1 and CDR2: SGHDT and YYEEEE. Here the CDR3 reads CASSLDRKNYGYTF. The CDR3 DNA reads TGTGCCAGCAGCTTAGACAGGAAGAACTATGGCTACACCTTC.

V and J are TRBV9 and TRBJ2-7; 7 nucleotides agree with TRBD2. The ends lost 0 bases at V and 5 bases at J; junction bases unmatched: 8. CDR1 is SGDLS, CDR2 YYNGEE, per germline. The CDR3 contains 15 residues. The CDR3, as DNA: TGTGCCAGCAGCGTAGAGGGCCTAGCGGCCAACGAGCAGTACTTC. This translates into CASSVEGLAANEQYF.

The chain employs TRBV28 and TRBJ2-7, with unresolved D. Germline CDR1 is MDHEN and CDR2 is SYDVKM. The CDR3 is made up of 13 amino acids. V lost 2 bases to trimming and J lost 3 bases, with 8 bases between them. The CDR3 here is CASSLNSGYEQYF. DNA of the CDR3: TGTGCCAGCAGTTTAAACTCGGGCTACGAGCAGTACTTC.

The CDR3 region has the DNA TGCGCCAGCAGCCAAGTTGGAGGAGAGACCCAGTACTTC. Protein sequence: CASSQVGGETQYF. This rearrangement joins TRBV4-1 to TRBJ2-5; a possible D gene is TRBD2 (5 bases). V gave up 1 base and J gave up 4 bases, with 7 bases separating them. The CDR3 extends over 13 amino acids. Germline V CDR1 and CDR2: MGHRA, YSYEKL.

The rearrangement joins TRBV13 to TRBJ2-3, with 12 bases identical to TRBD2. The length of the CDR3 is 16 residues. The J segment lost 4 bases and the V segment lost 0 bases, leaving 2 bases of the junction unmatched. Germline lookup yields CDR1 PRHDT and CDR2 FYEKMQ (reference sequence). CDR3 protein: CASSLGTSGSSDTQYF. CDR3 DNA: TGTGCCAGCAGCTTAGGGACTAGCGGGAGTTCAGATACGCAGTATTTT.

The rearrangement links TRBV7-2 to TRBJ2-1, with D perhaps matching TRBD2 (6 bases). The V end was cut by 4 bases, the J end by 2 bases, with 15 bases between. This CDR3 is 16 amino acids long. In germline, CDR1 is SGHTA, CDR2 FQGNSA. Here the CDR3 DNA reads TGTGCCAGCAGCTACCCCCTAGGGGAGGCCTACAATGAGCAGTTCTTC. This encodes CASSYPLGEAYNEQFF. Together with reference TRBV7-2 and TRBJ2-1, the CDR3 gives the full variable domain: GAGVSQSPSNKVTEKGKDVELRCDPISGHTALYWYRQSLGQGLEFLIYFQGNSAPDKSGLPSDRFSAERTGGSVSTLTIQRTQQEDSAVYLCASSYPLGEAYNEQFFGPGTRLTVL.

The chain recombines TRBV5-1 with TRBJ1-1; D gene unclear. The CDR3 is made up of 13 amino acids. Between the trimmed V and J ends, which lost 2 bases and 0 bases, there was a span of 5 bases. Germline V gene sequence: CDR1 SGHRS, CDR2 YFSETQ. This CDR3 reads CASSLGMNTEAFF. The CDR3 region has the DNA TGCGCCAGCAGCTTAGGGATGAACACTGAAGCTTTCTTT.

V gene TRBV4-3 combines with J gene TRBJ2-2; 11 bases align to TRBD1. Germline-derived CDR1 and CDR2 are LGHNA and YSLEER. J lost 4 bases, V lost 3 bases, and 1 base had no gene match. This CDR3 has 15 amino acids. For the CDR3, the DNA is TGCGCCAGCAGCCAGGGGACAGGGGGCACCGGGGAGCTGTTTTTT. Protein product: CASSQGTGGTGELFF.

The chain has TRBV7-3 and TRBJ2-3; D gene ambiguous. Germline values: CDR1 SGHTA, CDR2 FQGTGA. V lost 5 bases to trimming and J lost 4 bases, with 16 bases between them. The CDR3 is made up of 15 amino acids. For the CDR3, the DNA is TGTGCCAGCAGCCAAGTGGCAACTCCAGCAGATACGCAGTATTTT. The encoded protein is CASSQVATPADTQYF.

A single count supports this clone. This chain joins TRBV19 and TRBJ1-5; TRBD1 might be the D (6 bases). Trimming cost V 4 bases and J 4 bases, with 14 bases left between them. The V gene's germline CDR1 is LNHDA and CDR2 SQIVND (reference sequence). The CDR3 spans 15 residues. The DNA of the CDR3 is TGTGCCAGTAGTAATCCGGCAGGGGCGAATCAGCCCCAGCATTTT. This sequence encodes CASSNPAGANQPQHF.

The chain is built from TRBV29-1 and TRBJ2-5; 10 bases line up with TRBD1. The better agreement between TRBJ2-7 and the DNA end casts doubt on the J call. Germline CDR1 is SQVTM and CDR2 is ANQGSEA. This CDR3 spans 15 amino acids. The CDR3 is CSVEFEGTGVDEQYF. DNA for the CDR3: TGCAGCGTTGAATTTGAAGGGACAGGGGTGGACGAGCAGTACTTC.

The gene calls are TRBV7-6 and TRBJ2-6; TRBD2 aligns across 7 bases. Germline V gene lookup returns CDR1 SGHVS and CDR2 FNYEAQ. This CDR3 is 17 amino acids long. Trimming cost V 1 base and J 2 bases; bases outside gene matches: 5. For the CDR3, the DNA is TGTGCCAGCAGCTTAGGACCGGGGGGTCCTGGGGCCAACGTCCTGACTTTC. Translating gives CASSLGPGGPGANVLTF.

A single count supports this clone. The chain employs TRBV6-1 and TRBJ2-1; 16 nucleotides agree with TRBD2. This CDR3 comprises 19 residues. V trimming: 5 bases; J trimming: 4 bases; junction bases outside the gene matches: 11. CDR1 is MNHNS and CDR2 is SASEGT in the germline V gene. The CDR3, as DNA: TGTGCCAGCAGTCAAGGGACTAGCGGGAGGGCCCCCTATTACAATGAGCAGTTCTTC. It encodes CASSQGTSGRAPYYNEQFF.

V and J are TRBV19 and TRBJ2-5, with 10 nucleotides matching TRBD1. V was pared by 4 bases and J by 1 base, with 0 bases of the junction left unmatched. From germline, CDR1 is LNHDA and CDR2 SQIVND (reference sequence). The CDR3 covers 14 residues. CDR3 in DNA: TGTGCCAGTAGTAGGACAGGGGGCCAAGAGACCCAGTACTTC. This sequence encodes CASSRTGGQETQYF.